What follows describes a single T cell receptor (beta chain). Assay: immunoSEQ multiplex PCR; the TCRdb copy retains only in-frame clones and omits some. The sample contains approximately 200,000 clones, about nine tenths of which appear only once. Trimming cost V 3 bases and J 3 bases, with 15 bases left between them. Germline V gene lookup returns CDR1 SNHLY and CDR2 FYNNEI. The CDR3 has 15 residues. The data are from a study of blood T cell repertoires in COVID-19. The sequenced material came from peripheral blood. The sequence came from a woman aged 60-70 years with acute or convalescent COVID-19. This chain joins TRBV2 and TRBJ2-7; D unclear. The CDR3 spells CASSDNWASNYEQYF. The CDR3 DNA follows: TGTGCCAGCAGTGATAACTGGGCATCGAACTACGAGCAGTACTTC.